Included here is one TCR beta chain sequence, with context. Its specificity is not known. V lost 7 bases, J lost 11 bases, and 8 bases stayed unmatched. Germline CDR1 is SQVTM and CDR2 is ANQGSEA. The CDR3 length is 11 residues. The study ran its PCR with 60 Vbeta and 13 Jbeta primers. The repertoire was sequenced with immunoSEQ multiplex PCR; TCRdb's copy has only in-frame clones and lacks some. The sample lists more than 95,000 clones; 78% were seen once. The sample comes from a study of cytomegalovirus exposure and HLA in healthy donors. Overall study results and limits: The authors considered a cluster of highly shared sequence variants likely to be a sequencing artifact. By HLA locus, TCR association rates varied in a later analysis, with DRB1 showing the most and HLA-C the fewest. The investigators catalogued 180 or so TCR beta chains as cytomegalovirus-associated.

This receptor was taken from a man aged 30-40 years in good health and CMV-seronegative. Sequencing was performed on PBMCs. The gene calls are TRBV29-1 and TRBJ1-1; 9 bases are shared with TRBD1. CDR3 coding DNA: TGCAGCGGAGGACAGGGGTACGAGGCTTTCTTT. Translated, it gives CSGGQGYEAFF.